The rows below give T cell receptor beta chains drawn from one sample of a study of beta chain features in type 1 diabetes. Sequencing was performed with immunoSEQ multiplex PCR; in TCRdb, only in-frame clones are kept and a portion is missing. The sample lists some 900,000 clones, roughly a sixth occurring once. The sample taken for sequencing was naive CD4+ T cells from blood. The receptors were gathered from a woman aged 18-29 years in good health. Each CDR3 is given with its conserved first and last residue. Each record gives: clone size, J gene, V gene, D gene, CDR3 DNA, CDR3 protein. A D gene is named only where the DNA matches it firmly. Not all rows give a size; the values are once, few, many and, for expanded clones, a class.

few TRBJ2-5 TRBV7-2 TRBD2 TGTGCCAGCAGCTTAGCGGCTAGCGGTTACGAGACCCAGTACTTC CASSLAASGYETQYF
few TRBJ2-1 TRBV27 TRBD1 TGTGCCAGCAGTCCCTTTGGGACAGGAATGAATGAGCAGTTCTTC CASSPFGTGMNEQFF
. TRBJ2-1 TRBV4-2 TRBD2 TGTGCCAGCAGCCAAGGACTAGCGGGAGACGGGTTCTTC CASSQGLAGDGFF
few TRBJ2-7 TRBV7-2 . TGTGCCAGCAGCTTGGGACGGAGAGTCGGCGAGCAGTACTTC CASSLGRRVGEQYF
. TRBJ2-1 TRBV7-2 . TGTGCCAGCAGCTTAGGCCCGAAGGGAGCCTACAATGAGCAGTTCTTC CASSLGPKGAYNEQFF
. TRBJ1-1 TRBV7-2 . TGTGCCAGCAGCTCACTCCCGACATTGGGGACTGAAGCTTTCTTT CASSSLPTLGTEAFF
few TRBJ2-3 TRBV7-9 . TGTGCCAGCAGCTTTAGCGGTGTTGGAGATACGCAGTATTTT CASSFSGVGDTQYF
few TRBJ2-2 TRBV7-2 TRBD2 TGTGCCAGCAGCCTTGCGGCTAGCGGGAGCCGGAGGGCGCTGTTTTTT CASSLAASGSRRALFF
few TRBJ2-7 TRBV11-2 TRBD2 TGTGCCAGCAGCGACGGGAGGGCCTACGAGCAGTACTTC CASSDGRAYEQYF
few TRBJ2-2 TRBV29-1 . TGCAGCGTTGTTTCTCGCCCCGGGGAGCTGTTTTTT CSVVSRPGELFF
few TRBJ2-7 TRBV29-1 . TGCAGCGTTTTGCGGCCGCAGGGGGGCTACGAGCAGTACTTC CSVLRPQGGYEQYF
. TRBJ2-3 TRBV4-3 TRBD2 TGCGCCAGCAGACGAGGGCGGGGGGTGGCAGATACGCAGTATTTT CASRRGRGVADTQYF
. TRBJ1-5 TRBV7-3 TRBD1 TGTGCCAGCAGCTTAGGTTTGCGGGACAGGGGGCGAAGCAATCAGCCCCAGCATTTT CASSLGLRDRGRSNQPQHF
. TRBJ1-3 TRBV15 . TGTGCCACCAGCGGCCGACAGGCGCGCTCTGGAAACACCATATATTTT CATSGRQARSGNTIYF
. TRBJ1-1 TRBV7-9 . TGTGCCAGCAGCCCTCAAGGCGGCAAGAACACTGAAGCTTTCTTT CASSPQGGKNTEAFF
few TRBJ2-3 TRBV7-2 TRBD2 TGTGCCAGCAGCTTAAAAGCGGGAGCCCCCGAGAATTTT CASSLKAGAPENF
few TRBJ2-7 TRBV4-2 . TGTGCCAGCAGCCAACAATCACAGGGTTTCTACGAGCAGTACTTC CASSQQSQGFYEQYF
few TRBJ2-3 TRBV4-3 . TGCGCCAGCAGCCAAGCGGGCCCAGATACGCAGTATTTT CASSQAGPDTQYF
. TRBJ2-1 TRBV7-2 . TGTGCCAGCAGCTTAGTAGTGACTACCCCCCCGTGGAATGAGCAGTTCTTC CASSLVVTTPPWNEQFF
few TRBJ2-1 TRBV5-8 . TGTGCCAGCAGCTTGTCGCGTGTCAATGAGCAGTTCTTC CASSLSRVNEQFF
. TRBJ2-7 TRBV5-6 . TGTGCCAGCAGCTCACGTTCGGGCGAGCAGTACTTC CASSSRSGEQYF
. TRBJ2-4 TRBV10-3 . TGTGCCATCAGTGCGGGAAGGCGCCAGGGAGCCAAAAACATTCAGTACTTC CAISAGRRQGAKNIQYF
few TRBJ1-1 TRBV7-9 . TGTGCCAGCAGCTTAGACAGGAACACTGAAGCTTTCTTT CASSLDRNTEAFF
. TRBJ2-2 TRBV12-5 . TGTGCTAGTGCCCCCATGAACACCGGGGAGCTGTTTTTT CASAPMNTGELFF
. TRBJ1-5 TRBV7-6 . TGTGCCAGCAGCATAACTAGCAATCAGCCCCAGCATTTT CASSITSNQPQHF
few TRBJ2-7 TRBV6-6 TRBD2 TGTGCCAGCAGTCATAGGTGGCGGGAGTCCTACGAGCAGTACTTC CASSHRWRESYEQYF
many TRBJ1-1 TRBV14 . TGTGCCAGCAGCCAAGATATGAACACTGAAGCTTTCTTT CASSQDMNTEAFF
. TRBJ1-5 TRBV6-6 . TGTGCCAGCAGTTGGGGGGGAGGGCAGCCCCAGCATTTT CASSWGGGQPQHF
few TRBJ2-2 TRBV27 TRBD1 TGTGCCAGCAGGTTACAGGGGGCCGGGGAGCTGTTTTTT CASRLQGAGELFF
few TRBJ1-1 TRBV18 . TGTGCCAGCTCACAGACCCAAAACACTGAAGCTTTCTTT CASSQTQNTEAFF
. TRBJ2-7 TRBV6-5 . TGTGCCAGCAGTTACTCCCAGGGAAAATACGAGCAGTACTTC CASSYSQGKYEQYF
few TRBJ2-7 TRBV5-1 . TGCGCCAGCAGCTTGGAGGGATTCTACGAGCAGTACTTC CASSLEGFYEQYF
. TRBJ2-7 TRBV10-2 . TGCGCCAGCAGTGACCCCGGGGAGTACGAGCAGTACTTC CASSDPGEYEQYF
. TRBJ2-7 TRBV5-4 . TGTGCCAGCAGTTCTAGAGACCCCTTTCAGCAGTACTTC CASSSRDPFQQYF
few TRBJ2-3 TRBV7-9 . TGTGCCAGCAGCTTGTACGGGAGAAGGGGGAGCACAGATACGCAGTATTTT CASSLYGRRGSTDTQYF
few TRBJ2-7 TRBV5-1 TRBD2 TGCGCCAGCAGCTTCCTAGCGGGAGCCCAGGAGCAGTACTTC CASSFLAGAQEQYF
few TRBJ1-2 TRBV29-1 . TGCAGCGCGGGCAGGGTGCCCCCCAACAACTATGGCTACACCTTC CSAGRVPPNNYGYTF
. TRBJ2-3 TRBV14 . TGTGCCAGCAGCCGGACATTCCGGGGGAATCTTGGCACAGATACGCAGTATTTT CASSRTFRGNLGTDTQYF
. TRBJ1-1 TRBV6-6 . TGTGCCAGCAGGCCGACTAGCGGTTGGGACACTGAAGCTTTCTTT CASRPTSGWDTEAFF
. TRBJ1-4 TRBV7-9 . TGTGCCAGCAGCCGAGGTTTTGGCAGTGAAAAACTGTTTTTT CASSRGFGSEKLFF
. TRBJ1-1 TRBV20-1 . TGCAGTGCTATTGCTACTGAAGCTTTCTTT CSAIATEAFF
. TRBJ1-2 TRBV5-1 . TGCGCCAGCAGCCCGTGGGGGAGTGGCTACACCTTC CASSPWGSGYTF
. TRBJ2-3 TRBV29-1 . TGCAGCGTTGAAGGGCCCTTCACAGATACGCAGTATTTT CSVEGPFTDTQYF
few TRBJ2-7 TRBV2 TRBD2 TGTGCCAGCAGTGTTTGGACTAGCGAGCAGTACTTC CASSVWTSEQYF
few TRBJ2-7 TRBV10-3 . TGTGCCATCAGTGAATTGGCTAGAGAGCAGTACTTC CAISELAREQYF
. TRBJ2-1 TRBV6-6 . TGTGCCAGCAGCCTCGGTGCGGATGAGCAGTTCTTC CASSLGADEQFF
. TRBJ2-3 TRBV6-5 . TGTGCCAGCAGCTTAGTGGGGACCCGGGCAGATACGCAGTATTTT CASSLVGTRADTQYF
. TRBJ2-1 TRBV6-6 . TGTGCCAGCAGTTACTCGCGTCAGGCCGAGCAGTTCTTC CASSYSRQAEQFF
. TRBJ1-1 TRBV6-4 . TGTGCCAGCAGTGACTCCCCCGGGTCTGGAGCTTTCTTT CASSDSPGSGAFF
few TRBJ1-5 TRBV7-2 TRBD1 TGTGCCAGCAGCTTAGCGCCAGGGACAGTTAATCAGCCCCAGCATTTT CASSLAPGTVNQPQHF
. TRBJ2-3 TRBV6-5 . TGTGCCAGCAGTTACTCGATGTTTGCGGCGGATACGCAGTATTTT CASSYSMFAADTQYF
. TRBJ2-7 TRBV7-2 TRBD1 TGTGCCAGCAGCCCGGGACAGACTTACGAGCAGTACTTC CASSPGQTYEQYF
few TRBJ2-1 TRBV5-1 . TGCGCCAGCAGCTTGCTTAGCTCCTACAATGAGCAGTTCTTC CASSLLSSYNEQFF
. TRBJ2-2 TRBV11-1 TRBD2 TGTGCCAGCAGCGACCCGACTAGCGGGAGGGCCGCCGGGGAGCTGTTTTTT CASSDPTSGRAAGELFF
. TRBJ1-1 TRBV7-9 . TGTGCCAGCAGCAACGCCGGAGTAAGGGGCACTGAAGCTTTCTTT CASSNAGVRGTEAFF